Listed below are T cell receptor beta chains from one sample, sequenced in a study of cytomegalovirus exposure and HLA in healthy donors. Repertoires were generated with immunoSEQ multiplex PCR, while TCRdb's copy carries only in-frame clones and drops some. The repertoire holds under 110,000 clones, with 75% as singletons. Sequenced: PBMCs. The receptors here all came from a man aged 40-49 years in good health and CMV-seronegative. The CDR3 runs from the conserved cysteine through the conserved F or W. The order of the fields is J gene, D gene, V gene, clone size, CDR3 DNA, CDR3 protein. A D gene is named only where the DNA matches it firmly. Some rows mark clone size as missing; the rest say once, few, many or name a class of expanded clone.

TRBJ1-1	TRBD1	TRBV6-5	-	TGTGCCAGCAGTACACACAGGGGGCGGAACACTGAAGCTTTCTTT	CASSTHRGRNTEAFF
TRBJ2-3	-	TRBV9	-	TGTGCCAGCAGCGTAGCGAGCACAGATACGCAGTATTTT	CASSVASTDTQYF
TRBJ1-1	-	TRBV5-6	few	TGTGCCAGCAACTTTTATAGTCCCTACGACACTGAAGCTTTCTTT	CASNFYSPYDTEAFF
TRBJ1-2	TRBD1	TRBV6-6	-	TGTGCCAGCAGTAGGGGACAGGGGGCATATGGCTACACCTTC	CASSRGQGAYGYTF
TRBJ1-2	-	TRBV9	once	TGTGCCAGCAGCGTAGGTACAGCCCTTAACTATGGCTACACCTTC	CASSVGTALNYGYTF
TRBJ2-5	TRBD2	TRBV7-9	-	TGTGCCAGCAGGAATTCGGGGGGGCGGAGCCAAGAGACCCAGTACTTC	CASRNSGGRSQETQYF
TRBJ2-7	-	TRBV2	-	TGTGCCAGCAAAGGTCAGGGGGAGCAGTACTTC	CASKGQGEQYF
TRBJ1-4	-	TRBV7-9	once	TGTGCCAGCAGCTTAGATACTGGTAATGAAAAACTGTTTTTT	CASSLDTGNEKLFF
TRBJ2-5	-	TRBV11-2	once	TGTGCCAGCACAAGGGGGGAGACCCAGTACTTC	CASTRGETQYF
TRBJ2-2	TRBD1	TRBV7-2	-	TGTGCCAGCAGCCCTCAGGGGGTCACCGGGGAGCTGTTTTTT	CASSPQGVTGELFF
TRBJ2-5	-	TRBV20-1	-	TGCAGTGCTAGGGCCCAAGAGACCCAGTACTTC	CSARAQETQYF
TRBJ1-1	-	TRBV6-5	once	TGTGCCAGCAGGAAGACAGATCGGACTGAAGCTTTCTTT	CASRKTDRTEAFF
TRBJ2-1	TRBD1	TRBV5-5	few	TGTGCCAGCAGCTTGCCGGGACAGGGACGTAATGAGCAGTTCTTC	CASSLPGQGRNEQFF
TRBJ1-5	TRBD1	TRBV7-2	few	TGTGCCAGCAGCACCCGGACAGGGGAAGGTCAGCCCCAGCATTTT	CASSTRTGEGQPQHF
TRBJ2-2	TRBD2	TRBV19	-	TGTGCCAGTAGGATGGATCGGGGGGCGAACACCGGGGAGCTGTTTTTT	CASRMDRGANTGELFF
TRBJ1-1	-	TRBV7-9	-	TGTGCCAGCAGCTTAGCTAGGACAGCAAAGAACACTGAAGCTTTCTTT	CASSLARTAKNTEAFF
TRBJ1-1	-	TRBV20-1	-	TGCAGCCCGACACGGAACACTGAAGCTTTCTTT	CSPTRNTEAFF
TRBJ2-5	TRBD2	TRBV6-1	-	TGTGCCAGCAGTGAGTTGCGGGGGTCCGTGGCGACCCAGTACTTC	CASSELRGSVATQYF
TRBJ2-3	TRBD2	TRBV18	-	TGTGCCAGCTCACCACCAGCGGGGACTAGCACAGATACGCAGTATTTT	CASSPPAGTSTDTQYF
TRBJ2-7	-	TRBV6-1	few	TGTGCCAGCAGTGCACAGATCTACGAGCAGTACTTC	CASSAQIYEQYF
TRBJ2-5	TRBD2	TRBV6-1	-	TGTGCCAGCAGTGGGGCCCAGGGACTAGCGGGGGAAGAGACCCAGTACTTC	CASSGAQGLAGEETQYF
TRBJ2-7	-	TRBV6-1	few	TGTGCCAGCATTATGGACTCCTACGAGCAGTACTTC	CASIMDSYEQYF
TRBJ2-3	-	TRBV5-1	once	TGCGCCAGCCGCACGGGACTCGTCACAGATACGCAGTATTTT	CASRTGLVTDTQYF
TRBJ2-1	TRBD2	TRBV7-9	-	TGTGCCAGCAGCGCCCGCGGGGGGGCAGATGAGCAGTTCTTC	CASSARGGADEQFF
TRBJ1-1	TRBD1	TRBV27	-	TGTGCCAGCAGAAGACAGGGAGGATACCCTGAAGCTTTCTTT	CASRRQGGYPEAFF
TRBJ2-5	-	TRBV7-3	-	TGTGCCAGCAGTATGAGTGGGTCTATGAGGGAGACCCAGTACTTC	CASSMSGSMRETQYF
TRBJ2-5	TRBD2	TRBV2	once	TGTGCCAGCAGCTCCCTAGCGGGGTTCGAGACCCAGTACTTC	CASSSLAGFETQYF
TRBJ2-7	TRBD2	TRBV19	few	TGTGCCAGTAGTAGAGCGGGGTCCTACGAGCAGTACTTC	CASSRAGSYEQYF